These 8 T cell receptor beta chains share one sample of origin, sequenced in a study of T-cell reconstitution after alpha-beta-depleted transplantation in children. Unique molecular identifiers were used in preparing the TCRbeta library. TCRdb ran MiXCR on the PCR reads and lists one entry per CDR3 protein. The repertoire consists of some 130,000 distinct CDR3 sequences, with more than 9.5% occurring once and the leading ten covering about 25%. The input for sequencing was PBMCs, mostly from graft donor cells, taken 180 days after TCRalphabeta/CD19-depleted stem cell transplant. All receptors derive from a girl under two years old who had a stem cell transplant for combined immunodeficiency, so the T cells may come from the graft donor.

This clonotype occurred many times. V usage is TRBV7-9 and J usage is TRBJ1-4; a possible D gene is TRBD1 (5 bases). The CDR3 consists of 15 residues. Trimming took off 1 base at V and 5 bases at J, with 11 bases between the two ends. Germline CDR1 SEHNR, CDR2 FQNEAQ (reference sequence). DNA for the CDR3: TGTGCCAGCAGCTTAGGGTCAGGGTACAATGAAAAACTGTTTTTT. The encoded protein is CASSLGSGYNEKLFF.

The chain has TRBV6-5 and TRBJ1-6; 8 nucleotides line up with TRBD1. This CDR3 is built from 15 residues. Germline CDR1 MNHEY, CDR2 SVGAGI. Trimming at V came to 2 bases and at J to 7 bases, leaving 4 bases not matched to a gene. CDR3 protein: CASSYNRGYNSPLHF. In DNA form, the CDR3 reads TGTGCCAGCAGTTACAACAGGGGGTACAATTCACCCCTCCACTTT.

J is TRBJ2-2 and V is TRBV12-3 or TRBV12-4; a weak D match, TRBD1 (5 bases). The CDR3 is 14 residues long. Trimming removed 5 bases at V and 0 bases at J, with 7 bases between. In DNA form, the CDR3 reads TGTGCCAGCAGTCGGACAACGAACACCGGGGAGCTGTTTTTT. This encodes CASSRTTNTGELFF.

The sample holds a few counts of this clonotype. CDR3 protein: CASSEGTGTDTQYF. The CDR3 DNA sequence: TGCGCCAGCAGCGAAGGGACAGGGACAGATACGCAGTATTTT. V usage is TRBV5-1 and J usage is TRBJ2-3, with 9 bases identical to TRBD1. Germline values: CDR1 SGHRS, CDR2 YFSETQ. The CDR3 loop spans 14 amino acids. The J segment lost 3 bases and the V segment lost 4 bases, leaving 3 bases of the junction unmatched.

This clonotype has more than one count but fewer than ten. V and J are TRBV6-5 and TRBJ2-7, with 10 bases aligning to TRBD1. Looked up from germline, CDR1 is MNHEY and CDR2 is SVGAGI. CDR3 length equals 15 residues. Trimming at V came to 2 bases and at J to 2 bases, leaving 3 bases not matched to a gene. The CDR3 region is CASSYGGQGPYEQYF. The DNA of the CDR3 is TGTGCCAGCAGTTACGGGGGACAGGGGCCCTACGAGCAGTACTTC.

The rearrangement links TRBV29-1 to TRBJ2-1; the D is unclear. The CDR3 sequence is 12 residues long. Deletions cut 6 bases from V and 8 bases from J, with 14 bases between. The germline V gene has CDR1 SQVTM and CDR2 ANQGSEA. The CDR3 sequence is CSVQPDGDEQFF. The CDR3 nucleotides read TGCAGCGTACAGCCCGATGGGGATGAGCAGTTCTTC.

This clonotype turned up a few times. The V and J genes are TRBV20-1 and TRBJ2-3; perhaps D is TRBD1 or TRBD2 (5 bases each). Germline assignment: CDR1 DFQATT and CDR2 SNEGSKA (reference sequence). The CDR3 is made up of 13 amino acids. V was trimmed by 3 bases and J by 0 bases, leaving 7 bases between them. In nucleotides, the CDR3 is TGCAGTGCTAGTTGGGACAGCACAGATACGCAGTATTTT. Its translation is CSASWDSTDTQYF.

This clonotype showed up many times. Compared with germline, one end of the junction differs, possibly owing to a read error. V and J are TRBV7-7 and TRBJ2-2; no clear D gene. Germline CDR1 reads SSHAT; CDR2 reads FNYEAQ (reference sequence). The CDR3 sequence is 14 residues long. The CDR3 reads CASSLHHNTGELFF. The DNA for the CDR3 is TGTGCTAGCAGCTTACACCACAACACCGGGGAGCTGTTTTTT. The full variable domain, its missing parts supplied by reference TRBV7-7 and TRBJ2-2, is GAGVSQSPRYKVTKRGQDVTLRCDPISSHATLYWYQQALGQGPEFLTYFNYEAQPDKSGLPSDRFSAERPEGSISTLTIQRTEQRDSAMYRCASSLHHNTGELFFGEGSRLTVL.